A selection of T cell receptor beta chains follows, all from one sample in a study of CD8+CD57+ T cells in acquired aplastic anemia. Via MiXCR, TCRdb re-called the reads, giving one row per CDR3 protein. The sample has about 110,000 distinct CDR3 sequences; 51% are singletons. The specimen was sorted CD4+, CD8+, or CD8+CD57+ T cells (not recorded which) from PBMCs. These receptors were collected from a human donor in good health, serving as a control. CDR3s include the opening cysteine and the closing phenylalanine or tryptophan. D genes are given only for firm matches. Only some rows state a clone size, as once, few, many or a class for expanded clones.

D: -; size: -; J: TRBJ2-3; V: TRBV5-1; DNA: TGCGCCAGCAGCTTGGAGGGGGACACAGATACGCAGTATTTT; CDR3: CASSLEGDTDTQYF
D: -; size: -; J: TRBJ1-6; V: TRBV15; DNA: TGTGCCACCAGCAGAGGGACAGCCAATTCACCCCTCCACTTT; CDR3: CATSRGTANSPLHF
D: -; size: -; J: TRBJ1-6; V: TRBV19; DNA: -; CDR3: CAKKGAGYTFGSPLHF
D: -; size: -; J: TRBJ1-1; V: TRBV10-1; DNA: TGCGCCAGCAGCTTGGGTGGAGATGGTATGGCTTTCTTT; CDR3: CASSLGGDGMAFF
D: -; size: -; J: TRBJ2-3; V: TRBV20-1; DNA: TGCAGTGCTAGAGTTCTCTGGAGCACAGATACGCAGTATTTT; CDR3: CSARVLWSTDTQYF
D: -; size: -; J: TRBJ2-7; V: TRBV20-1; DNA: TGCAGTGAACCGGCAGAAGGCCTCTACGAGCAGTACTTC; CDR3: CSEPAEGLYEQYF
D: TRBD1; size: many; J: TRBJ2-7; V: TRBV4-1; DNA: TGCGCCAGCCGACCAACCTCTGGACAGGGGGCCTACGAGCAGTACTTC; CDR3: CASRPTSGQGAYEQYF
D: -; size: once; J: TRBJ1-3; V: TRBV24-1; DNA: TGTGCCAGCAGTTTATCGGGCAGGGGCCGTGGAAACACCATATATTTT; CDR3: CASSLSGRGRGNTIYF
D: TRBD1; size: -; J: TRBJ2-7; V: TRBV25-1; DNA: TGCGCCAGCAGCCAAGCTCAGGGGGATAGATACGAGCAGTACTTC; CDR3: CASSQAQGDRYEQYF
D: -; size: many; J: TRBJ2-7; V: TRBV2; DNA: TGTGCCAGCAGCGGACAGGAGCAGTACTTC; CDR3: CASSGQEQYF
D: TRBD1; size: few; J: TRBJ1-2; V: TRBV11-1; DNA: TGTGCCAGCAGCTCGACAGGGATAACTGGCTACACCTTC; CDR3: CASSSTGITGYTF
D: -; size: many; J: TRBJ1-2; V: TRBV20-1; DNA: TGCAGTGCCAACGCCCCCAGGGGCTATGGCTACACCTTC; CDR3: CSANAPRGYGYTF
D: -; size: few; J: TRBJ1-5; V: TRBV19; DNA: TGTGCCAGTCGGGGGCCTAATAGCAATCAGCCCCAGCATTTT; CDR3: CASRGPNSNQPQHF
D: -; size: -; J: TRBJ2-1; V: TRBV15; DNA: TGTGCCACCAGCAGAGGGCTAACCCGCTCCTACAATGAGCAGTTCTTC; CDR3: CATSRGLTRSYNEQFF
D: -; size: -; J: TRBJ1-4; V: TRBV20-1; DNA: TGCAGTGCTAGTTTCCAGGGAAAGGAAAAACTGTTTTTT; CDR3: CSASFQGKEKLFF
D: TRBD2; size: -; J: TRBJ2-2; V: TRBV7-2; DNA: TGTGTCAGCAGCTTCGGGGGGGACGGGGAGCTGTTTTTT; CDR3: CVSSFGGDGELFF
D: TRBD1; size: -; J: TRBJ2-1; V: TRBV7-8; DNA: TGTGCCAGCAGCCAGGGACAGTCCTACAATGAGCAGTTCTTC; CDR3: CASSQGQSYNEQFF
D: -; size: few; J: TRBJ1-1; V: TRBV7-3; DNA: TGTGCCAGCAGCTTAGCCCCGAACACTGAAGCTTTCTTT; CDR3: CASSLAPNTEAFF
D: TRBD1; size: many; J: TRBJ2-7; V: TRBV25-1; DNA: TGTGCCAGCAGTGCTTGGGGACAGGGTACCTACGAGCAGTACTTC; CDR3: CASSAWGQGTYEQYF
D: -; size: -; J: TRBJ1-2; V: TRBV7-3; DNA: TGTGCCAGCTACGGCACAGGGAGAGCCTATGGCTACACCTTC; CDR3: CASYGTGRAYGYTF
D: -; size: many; J: TRBJ2-2; V: TRBV7-8; DNA: TGTGCCAGCAGCTCCACCGGGGAGCTGTTTTTT; CDR3: CASSSTGELFF
D: -; size: many; J: TRBJ2-6; V: TRBV20-1; DNA: TGCAGTGCCCTGACTGGGTCCTCTGGGGCCAACGTCCTGACTTTC; CDR3: CSALTGSSGANVLTF
D: -; size: -; J: TRBJ2-7; V: TRBV19; DNA: TGTGCCAGTAGCTTCGGACAGACCTACGAGCAGTACTTC; CDR3: CASSFGQTYEQYF
D: -; size: -; J: TRBJ1-2; V: TRBV7-2; DNA: TGTGCCAGCAGTCAAAATGGGATCTATGGCTACACCTTC; CDR3: CASSQNGIYGYTF
D: -; size: many; J: TRBJ2-5; V: TRBV30; DNA: TGTGCCTGGACGCTTGAGAGCAGGGAAGAGACCCAGTACTTC; CDR3: CAWTLESREETQYF
D: -; size: -; J: TRBJ2-5; V: TRBV15; DNA: TGTGCCACCAGCAGAGTGTGGAGGCTTCGGGAGACCCAGTACTTC; CDR3: CATSRVWRLRETQYF
D: -; size: once; J: TRBJ1-5; V: TRBV9; DNA: TGTGCCAGCAGCGTCGACCCTACAGGATCATCGCCCCAGCATTTT; CDR3: CASSVDPTGSSPQHF
D: TRBD2; size: -; J: TRBJ2-7; V: TRBV15; DNA: TGTGCCACCAGCTCGGGGGGGCCGGGTGAGCAGTACTTC; CDR3: CATSSGGPGEQYF
D: -; size: -; J: TRBJ1-2; V: TRBV2; DNA: TGTGCCAGCAGTACAGGCCGTTATGGCTACACCTTC; CDR3: CASSTGRYGYTF
D: TRBD1; size: few; J: TRBJ1-6; V: TRBV5-6; DNA: TGTGCCAGCAGCATAGTGACAGGGGGCGTGTATTCACCCCTCCACTTT; CDR3: CASSIVTGGVYSPLHF
D: -; size: once; J: TRBJ1-1; V: TRBV15; DNA: TGTGCCACCAGCGCACAGGAGAACACTGAAGCTTTCTTT; CDR3: CATSAQENTEAFF
D: -; size: many; J: TRBJ2-7; V: TRBV7-8; DNA: TGTGCCAGCAGCACCGGATTAGCGACCTACGAGCAGTACTTC; CDR3: CASSTGLATYEQYF
D: -; size: once; J: TRBJ1-1; V: TRBV29-1; DNA: TGCAGCGCCCAGGGTACAAGTGGAGCTTTCTTT; CDR3: CSAQGTSGAFF
D: -; size: few; J: TRBJ2-7; V: TRBV2; DNA: TGTGCCAGCAACCCGGCGGGAACCTACGAGCAGTACTTC; CDR3: CASNPAGTYEQYF
D: -; size: -; J: TRBJ2-7; V: TRBV29-1; DNA: TGCAGCGTTGATGTTACAGGGACGGCTTACGAGCAGTACTTC; CDR3: CSVDVTGTAYEQYF
D: -; size: -; J: TRBJ2-3; V: TRBV19; DNA: TGTGCCAGTAGTATAGGAGCCAGAGATACGCAGTATTTT; CDR3: CASSIGARDTQYF
D: -; size: many; J: TRBJ2-7; V: TRBV4-3; DNA: TGCGCCAGCAGCCAAGATCATCCGGGTTCCTACGAGCAGTACTTC; CDR3: CASSQDHPGSYEQYF
D: -; size: many; J: TRBJ2-7; V: TRBV6-2/TRBV6-3; DNA: TGTGCCAGCAGTTACTCGTACAGGACCTCCTACGAGCAGTACTTC; CDR3: CASSYSYRTSYEQYF
D: -; size: -; J: TRBJ1-1; V: TRBV5-1; DNA: TGCGCCCTAATCCGGGACGGCAATGAAGCTTTCTTT; CDR3: CALIRDGNEAFF
D: -; size: once; J: TRBJ1-3; V: TRBV7-9; DNA: TGTGCCAGCAGCTTAGGACCAGGGACTGGAAACACCATATATTTT; CDR3: CASSLGPGTGNTIYF
D: TRBD2; size: -; J: TRBJ2-1; V: TRBV10-2; DNA: TGCGCCAGCAGTGACCGAGCGGGGGGGCGGGATAATGAGCAGTTCTTC; CDR3: CASSDRAGGRDNEQFF
D: -; size: -; J: TRBJ1-1; V: TRBV12-3/TRBV12-4; DNA: TGTGCCAGCAGCGTCGGGTCCAACACTGAAGCTTTCTTT; CDR3: CASSVGSNTEAFF
D: TRBD1; size: many; J: TRBJ1-4; V: TRBV15; DNA: TGTGCCACCAGCAGAGATCCGGGACAGAAGGATGAAAAACTGTTTTTT; CDR3: CATSRDPGQKDEKLFF
D: -; size: -; J: TRBJ1-5; V: TRBV2; DNA: TGTGCCAGCAGTCAACCGGGACTTTTGACTCAGCCCCAGCATTTT; CDR3: CASSQPGLLTQPQHF